This TCR beta chain was identified during a study of cytomegalovirus exposure and HLA in healthy donors. Background on the study: Most genotyped donors, about 81% of about 400, had Caucasian-associated genetic ancestry.

The CDR3 contains 12 residues. Trimming removed 4 bases from V and 11 bases from J, with 14 bases in between. Germline V gene sequence: CDR1 MNHNS, CDR2 SASEGT. The primer mix had 60 Vbeta and 13 Jbeta primers. Here immunoSEQ multiplex PCR was the method, and the copy in TCRdb shows in-frame clones only, minus some. Of approximately 73,000 clones listed, roughly three quarters are singletons. This receptor was taken from a woman aged 40 to 50 in good health and CMV-seropositive. The V call is TRBV6-1, the J call TRBJ1-1, with TRBD1 as a possible D gene (6 bases). Material for sequencing was PBMCs. The CDR3 coding sequence is TGTGCCAGCAGTGCTGGGACAATAGAGGCTTTCTTT. This encodes CASSAGTIEAFF.